These T cell receptor beta chains were read from a single sample in a study of circulating tumor DNA in untreated peripheral T-cell lymphoma. TCRdb's copy holds only in-frame clones and misses some; the assay was immunoSEQ multiplex PCR. The sample carries several thousand clones, about three fifths recorded once. Sequencing was done on a sample of tumor tissue. The receptors were gathered from a human donor with peripheral T-cell lymphoma. CDR3s include the opening cysteine and the closing phenylalanine or tryptophan. Each record gives: J gene, V gene, CDR3 protein.

j_call: TRBJ2-1; v_call: TRBV28; cdr3_aa: CASSLRAVYNEQFF
j_call: TRBJ2-6; v_call: TRBV19; cdr3_aa: CASSVDRANVLTF
j_call: TRBJ2-2; v_call: TRBV18; cdr3_aa: CASSGSVGELFF
j_call: TRBJ1-4; v_call: TRBV28; cdr3_aa: CASQQGARGEKLFF
j_call: TRBJ2-7; v_call: TRBV18; cdr3_aa: CASSSYSYEQYF
j_call: TRBJ1-4; v_call: TRBV30; cdr3_aa: CALLGTANEKLFF
j_call: TRBJ1-2; v_call: TRBV18; cdr3_aa: CVSTTGQGDGYTF
j_call: TRBJ2-2; v_call: TRBV18; cdr3_aa: CASSPRSQNFANTGELFF
j_call: TRBJ2-2; v_call: TRBV19; cdr3_aa: CASSTTGTGRAGELFF
j_call: TRBJ2-1; v_call: TRBV30; cdr3_aa: CAWSLGTYNEQFF
j_call: TRBJ1-2; v_call: TRBV6-8; cdr3_aa: CASSDPRGLFYGYTF